This T cell receptor beta chain was profiled in a study of CD8 T cells in ankylosing spondylitis. Whole-study results and caveats: Ankylosing spondylitis blood seemed to carry a telltale TCR beta motif made of roughly 8 highly homologous variants.

Quantitative 5'-RACE was performed with molecular barcodes, and it yielded the TCR beta libraries. TCRdb independently ran MiXCR on the 5' RACE reads; one entry per CDR3 protein. The table shows about 800,000 distinct CDR3 sequences, with about 12% occurring only once. This clonotype has a count of ten or more. The antigen is undetermined. The CDR3 contains 15 residues. Trimming cost V 1 base and J 8 bases, with 17 bases left between them. In germline, CDR1 is SEHNR, CDR2 FQNEAQ (reference sequence). This chain uses TRBV7-9 with TRBJ1-2; D call uncertain. The sequencing input was blood, either unsorted or a sorted T cell fraction (not recorded which). The sequence was collected from a male donor with ankylosing spondylitis. The CDR3 DNA reads TGTGCCAGCAGCTTAGTGTGGCGGATCCCCAAAGGCTACACCTTC. Translation gives CASSLVWRIPKGYTF.